The rows below give T cell receptor beta chains drawn from one sample of a study of T-cell memory formation after mild COVID-19. TCRdb re-analysed the 5' RACE reads in MiXCR, keeping a single row per CDR3 protein. The repertoire holds roughly 130,000 distinct CDR3 sequences, with about 15% as singletons. What was sequenced was PBMCs or a T cell subset sorted from them (not recorded which). The receptors come from an adult woman who had mild COVID-19 (a few samples of this study predate the infection). Cell type and time point are not known. The CDR3 runs from the conserved cysteine through the conserved F or W. Each record gives: CDR3 protein, CDR3 DNA, J gene, D gene, clone size, V gene. A D gene is named only where the DNA matches it firmly. Some rows mark clone size as missing; the rest say once, few, many or name a class of expanded clone.

cdr3_aa: CASSEGQFTGELFF
cdr3_nt: TGTGCCAGCAGTGAGGGACAGTTCACCGGGGAGCTGTTTTTT
j_call: TRBJ2-2
d_call: TRBD1
clone_size: few
v_call: TRBV6-1

cdr3_aa: CASSQGHAGNYEQYF
cdr3_nt: TGCGCCAGCAGCCAAGGCCATGCGGGCAACTACGAGCAGTACTTC
j_call: TRBJ2-7
d_call: .
clone_size: .
v_call: TRBV4-1

cdr3_aa: CATSESSGSQDTQYF
cdr3_nt: TGTGCCACCAGTGAGTCTAGCGGGAGCCAGGATACGCAGTATTTT
j_call: TRBJ2-3
d_call: TRBD2
clone_size: .
v_call: TRBV24-1

cdr3_aa: CASSQVRPYQETQYF
cdr3_nt: TGCGCCAGCAGCCAAGTTAGACCGTACCAAGAGACCCAGTACTTC
j_call: TRBJ2-5
d_call: .
clone_size: few
v_call: TRBV4-1

cdr3_aa: CSARLFHNEQFF
cdr3_nt: TGCAGTGCTAGACTATTCCACAATGAGCAGTTCTTC
j_call: TRBJ2-1
d_call: .
clone_size: few
v_call: TRBV20-1

cdr3_aa: CASSQGKGDLSNTGELFF
cdr3_nt: TGCGCCAGCAGCCAAGGGAAAGGGGACCTCTCGAACACCGGGGAGCTGTTTTTT
j_call: TRBJ2-2
d_call: .
clone_size: .
v_call: TRBV4-1

cdr3_aa: CSVEDRISGSGPYNEQFF
cdr3_nt: TGCAGCGTTGAAGATCGGATTAGCGGGAGTGGGCCCTACAATGAGCAGTTCTTC
j_call: TRBJ2-1
d_call: TRBD2
clone_size: .
v_call: TRBV29-1

cdr3_aa: CASSLRGQTDTQYF
cdr3_nt: TGTGCCAGCAGTTTACGGGGTCAGACAGATACGCAGTATTTT
j_call: TRBJ2-3
d_call: .
clone_size: .
v_call: TRBV12-3/TRBV12-4

cdr3_aa: CASSLIGVDTQYF
cdr3_nt: TGTGCCAGCAGCTTAATCGGGGTAGATACGCAGTATTTT
j_call: TRBJ2-3
d_call: .
clone_size: many
v_call: TRBV7-3

cdr3_aa: CASNRQGNNSPLHF
cdr3_nt: TGTGCCAGCAATCGACAGGGGAATAATTCACCCCTCCACTTT
j_call: TRBJ1-6
d_call: TRBD1
clone_size: few
v_call: TRBV25-1

cdr3_aa: CATSDLWGQGIVELFF
cdr3_nt: TGTGCCACCAGTGATTTGTGGGGACAGGGCATCGTGGAGCTGTTTTTT
j_call: TRBJ2-2
d_call: TRBD1
clone_size: .
v_call: TRBV24-1

cdr3_aa: CSATTGAYEQYF
cdr3_nt: TGCAGTGCCACGACAGGGGCCTACGAGCAGTACTTC
j_call: TRBJ2-7
d_call: TRBD1
clone_size: many
v_call: TRBV20-1

cdr3_aa: CASSLGRTSGGRDTQYF
cdr3_nt: TGTGCCAGCAGCTTAGGCCGGACTAGCGGAGGGAGAGATACGCAGTATTTT
j_call: TRBJ2-3
d_call: TRBD2
clone_size: .
v_call: TRBV7-2

cdr3_aa: CASSTDLAGGDEQFF
cdr3_nt: TGCGCCAGCAGCACCGACCTAGCGGGAGGGGATGAGCAGTTCTTC
j_call: TRBJ2-1
d_call: TRBD2
clone_size: few
v_call: TRBV5-1

cdr3_aa: CASSLTIQGHNEQFF
cdr3_nt: TGTGCCAGTAGCTTAACAATACAGGGTCACAATGAGCAGTTCTTC
j_call: TRBJ2-1
d_call: .
clone_size: .
v_call: TRBV19

cdr3_aa: CASRMTSGGASTQYF
cdr3_nt: TGTGCCAGCAGAATGACTAGCGGGGGGGCGAGTACGCAGTATTTT
j_call: TRBJ2-3
d_call: TRBD2
clone_size: .
v_call: TRBV12-3/TRBV12-4

cdr3_aa: CASSPTTRVTPYNEQFF
cdr3_nt: TGTGCCAGCAGCCCTACTACTAGGGTAACGCCCTACAATGAGCAGTTCTTC
j_call: TRBJ2-1
d_call: .
clone_size: few
v_call: TRBV12-3/TRBV12-4

cdr3_aa: CASSSAWVEVLYEQYF
cdr3_nt: TGTGCCAGCAGCTCTGCTTGGGTAGAGGTGCTCTACGAGCAGTACTTC
j_call: TRBJ2-7
d_call: .
clone_size: .
v_call: TRBV7-9

cdr3_aa: CASSRGQGGGETQYF
cdr3_nt: TGTGCCAGCAGCCGCGGACAGGGCGGGGGAGAGACCCAGTACTTC
j_call: TRBJ2-5
d_call: .
clone_size: few
v_call: TRBV7-9

cdr3_aa: CASSLGSGRAIGELFF
cdr3_nt: TGCGCCAGCAGCTTAGGCAGCGGGAGGGCCATCGGGGAGCTGTTTTTT
j_call: TRBJ2-2
d_call: TRBD2
clone_size: .
v_call: TRBV5-1

cdr3_aa: CASSLVGTAFGF
cdr3_nt: TGTGCCAGCAGCTTAGTAGGGACCGCTTTCGGTTTT
j_call: TRBJ2-3
d_call: .
clone_size: few
v_call: TRBV11-2

cdr3_aa: CASSSGLAGDEQYF
cdr3_nt: TGTGCCAGCAGTTCGGGACTAGCGGGAGACGAGCAGTACTTC
j_call: TRBJ2-7
d_call: TRBD2
clone_size: few
v_call: TRBV7-2

cdr3_aa: CASSLDGRIQYF
cdr3_nt: TGCGCCAGCAGCTTGGATGGCAGGATTCAGTACTTC
j_call: TRBJ2-4
d_call: .
clone_size: .
v_call: TRBV5-1

cdr3_aa: CASRGGAGANVLTF
cdr3_nt: TGTGCCAGCAGAGGGGGAGCTGGGGCCAACGTCCTGACTTTC
j_call: TRBJ2-6
d_call: .
clone_size: .
v_call: TRBV5-6

cdr3_aa: CASNRERGLNTEAFF
cdr3_nt: TGCGCCAGCAACCGGGAGAGGGGTTTGAACACTGAAGCTTTCTTT
j_call: TRBJ1-1
d_call: .
clone_size: few
v_call: TRBV5-1

cdr3_aa: CASSGGQGTAYHSYEQYF
cdr3_nt: TGTGCCAGCAGTGGTGGACAGGGTACGGCTTATCACTCCTACGAGCAGTACTTC
j_call: TRBJ2-7
d_call: TRBD1
clone_size: few
v_call: TRBV2

cdr3_aa: CATSDAQVGKLFF
cdr3_nt: TGTGCCACCAGTGATGCCCAGGTTGGGAAACTGTTTTTT
j_call: TRBJ1-4
d_call: .
clone_size: .
v_call: TRBV24-1

cdr3_aa: CASSLQTGIYEQYF
cdr3_nt: TGTGCCAGCAGCTTACAGACCGGGATCTACGAGCAGTACTTC
j_call: TRBJ2-7
d_call: .
clone_size: .
v_call: TRBV5-4

cdr3_aa: CSARAETGGSGNEQFF
cdr3_nt: TGCAGTGCTAGAGCCGAAACAGGGGGCTCGGGAAATGAGCAGTTCTTC
j_call: TRBJ2-1
d_call: TRBD1
clone_size: .
v_call: TRBV20-1

cdr3_aa: CSVEQPGSNEQFF
cdr3_nt: TGCAGCGTTGAACAGCCAGGGTCAAATGAGCAGTTCTTC
j_call: TRBJ2-1
d_call: .
clone_size: few
v_call: TRBV29-1

cdr3_aa: CASSSRGRKVPPQHF
cdr3_nt: TGTGCCAGCAGCTCCAGGGGGCGAAAGGTCCCGCCCCAGCATTTT
j_call: TRBJ1-5
d_call: .
clone_size: .
v_call: TRBV21-1

cdr3_aa: CASSPTGQLAYEQYF
cdr3_nt: TGTGCCAGCAGCCCCACGGGACAGCTCGCCTACGAGCAGTACTTC
j_call: TRBJ2-7
d_call: TRBD1
clone_size: .
v_call: TRBV4-2

cdr3_aa: CASGIGAQYF
cdr3_nt: TGTGCCAGCGGGATTGGAGCCCAGTACTTC
j_call: TRBJ2-5
d_call: .
clone_size: .
v_call: TRBV7-2